The rows below give T cell receptor beta chains drawn from one sample of a study of blood T cell repertoires in COVID-19. Profiling relied on immunoSEQ multiplex PCR, and the TCRdb table lists in-frame clones only, not all of them. The sample has about 210,000 clones; approximately 91% are singletons. Material for sequencing was peripheral blood. The receptors shown here come from a man between 40 and 49 years old with acute or convalescent COVID-19. Each CDR3 is given with its conserved first and last residue. Fields, in order: V gene, clone size, D gene, J gene, CDR3 protein, CDR3 DNA. The D gene is left open where the match is weak. Expanded clones get a size class; other rows say once, few or many, or leave the size out.

V gene: TRBV7-2; clone size: NA; D gene: TRBD2; J gene: TRBJ2-2; CDR3 protein: CASSLILAGGTGELFF; CDR3 DNA: TGTGCCAGCAGCTTAATTCTGGCGGGGGGCACCGGGGAGCTGTTTTTT
V gene: TRBV19; clone size: once; D gene: TRBD1; J gene: TRBJ1-2; CDR3 protein: CASSQHTTGGKAYGYTF; CDR3 DNA: TGTGCCAGTAGTCAGCACACCACAGGGGGCAAAGCCTATGGCTACACCTTC
V gene: TRBV3-1/TRBV3-2; clone size: NA; D gene: NA; J gene: TRBJ1-1; CDR3 protein: CASSLGSNTEAFF; CDR3 DNA: TGTGCCAGCAGCCTCGGGTCGAACACTGAAGCTTTCTTT
V gene: TRBV19; clone size: NA; D gene: TRBD1; J gene: TRBJ1-3; CDR3 protein: CASSLYEDRDSGNTIYF; CDR3 DNA: TGTGCCAGTAGTCTATACGAGGACAGGGACTCTGGAAACACCATATATTTT
V gene: TRBV2; clone size: NA; D gene: TRBD2; J gene: TRBJ2-3; CDR3 protein: CASSESLAGARHTQYF; CDR3 DNA: TGTGCCAGCAGTGAATCGCTAGCGGGGGCCAGACATACGCAGTATTTT
V gene: TRBV3-1/TRBV3-2; clone size: NA; D gene: TRBD1; J gene: TRBJ1-6; CDR3 protein: CASSLEGAQASPLHF; CDR3 DNA: TGTGCCAGCAGCCTGGAGGGGGCTCAGGCTTCACCCCTCCACTTT
V gene: TRBV28; clone size: once; D gene: NA; J gene: TRBJ2-1; CDR3 protein: CASIPQGPSSYNEQFF; CDR3 DNA: TGTGCCAGCATCCCCCAGGGCCCCAGCTCCTACAATGAGCAGTTCTTC
V gene: TRBV9; clone size: NA; D gene: NA; J gene: TRBJ2-3; CDR3 protein: CASSVATRGADTQYF; CDR3 DNA: TGTGCCAGCAGCGTAGCTACCCGAGGTGCAGATACGCAGTATTTT
V gene: TRBV4-2; clone size: NA; D gene: TRBD1; J gene: TRBJ1-6; CDR3 protein: CASSLDRDNSPLHF; CDR3 DNA: TGTGCCAGCAGCCTCGACAGGGATAATTCACCCCTCCACTTT
V gene: TRBV30; clone size: NA; D gene: NA; J gene: TRBJ2-5; CDR3 protein: CAWSVGPGGETQYF; CDR3 DNA: TGTGCCTGGAGTGTAGGCCCGGGTGGAGAGACCCAGTACTTC
V gene: TRBV6-6; clone size: NA; D gene: TRBD1; J gene: TRBJ1-5; CDR3 protein: CASRGSDRGSQPQHF; CDR3 DNA: TGTGCCAGCAGAGGTTCAGACAGGGGGAGTCAGCCCCAGCATTTT
V gene: TRBV7-3; clone size: once; D gene: NA; J gene: TRBJ2-1; CDR3 protein: CASSSHLTDNEQFF; CDR3 DNA: TGTGCCAGCAGCTCCCACCTGACAGACAATGAGCAGTTCTTC
V gene: TRBV4-1; clone size: NA; D gene: TRBD1; J gene: TRBJ2-3; CDR3 protein: CASSQDRGRGHLSSTDTQYF; CDR3 DNA: TGCGCCAGCAGCCAAGATCGGGGCAGGGGGCACCTATCGAGCACAGATACGCAGTATTTT
V gene: TRBV30; clone size: once; D gene: NA; J gene: TRBJ1-1; CDR3 protein: CAWSPGGVAEAFF; CDR3 DNA: TGTGCCTGGAGTCCCGGGGGAGTGGCTGAAGCTTTCTTT
V gene: TRBV11-2; clone size: few; D gene: TRBD1; J gene: TRBJ1-4; CDR3 protein: CASSLLAPGQLNEKLFF; CDR3 DNA: TGTGCCAGCAGCTTACTGGCCCCGGGACAGCTTAATGAAAAACTGTTTTTT
V gene: TRBV7-9; clone size: NA; D gene: TRBD1; J gene: TRBJ1-4; CDR3 protein: CASSDPTGPNEKLFF; CDR3 DNA: TGTGCCAGCAGCGACCCGACAGGGCCTAATGAAAAACTGTTTTTT
V gene: TRBV27; clone size: NA; D gene: NA; J gene: TRBJ2-7; CDR3 protein: CASPHSPTYEQYF; CDR3 DNA: TGTGCCAGCCCCCACAGCCCTACCTACGAGCAGTACTTC
V gene: TRBV3-1/TRBV3-2; clone size: NA; D gene: NA; J gene: TRBJ1-5; CDR3 protein: CASSPSSRGEPQHF; CDR3 DNA: TGTGCCAGCAGCCCCAGTTCCCGGGGGGAGCCCCAGCATTTT
V gene: TRBV6-5; clone size: NA; D gene: TRBD1; J gene: TRBJ2-7; CDR3 protein: CASSYGQDSYEQYF; CDR3 DNA: TGTGCCAGCAGTTATGGACAGGATTCCTACGAGCAGTACTTC
V gene: TRBV30; clone size: NA; D gene: TRBD2; J gene: TRBJ2-5; CDR3 protein: CAWGSGRGDETQYF; CDR3 DNA: TGTGCCTGGGGTAGCGGGAGGGGGGATGAGACCCAGTACTTC
V gene: TRBV12-2; clone size: NA; D gene: NA; J gene: TRBJ1-2; CDR3 protein: CASLGRGEDGYTF; CDR3 DNA: TGTGCAAGTCTGGGCAGGGGAGAGGATGGCTACACCTTC
V gene: TRBV27; clone size: NA; D gene: TRBD1; J gene: TRBJ2-7; CDR3 protein: CASSSQDRGTYEQYF; CDR3 DNA: TGTGCCAGCAGTTCCCAGGACAGGGGAACCTACGAGCAGTACTTC
V gene: TRBV30; clone size: NA; D gene: NA; J gene: TRBJ2-7; CDR3 protein: CAYDGEAYEQYF; CDR3 DNA: TGTGCCTATGACGGAGAGGCCTACGAGCAGTACTTC
V gene: TRBV28; clone size: NA; D gene: NA; J gene: TRBJ2-1; CDR3 protein: CASSFTQGWYNEQFF; CDR3 DNA: TGTGCCAGCAGTTTTACCCAGGGGTGGTACAATGAGCAGTTCTTC
V gene: TRBV7-9; clone size: NA; D gene: NA; J gene: TRBJ2-1; CDR3 protein: CASSQPGSSYNEQFF; CDR3 DNA: TGTGCCAGCAGTCAGCCCGGGAGCTCCTACAATGAGCAGTTCTTC
V gene: TRBV27; clone size: once; D gene: NA; J gene: TRBJ2-3; CDR3 protein: CASSWQGTDTQYF; CDR3 DNA: TGTGCCAGCAGTTGGCAGGGCACAGATACGCAGTATTTT
V gene: TRBV10-3; clone size: NA; D gene: TRBD2; J gene: TRBJ2-1; CDR3 protein: CAIGRGLAGGQGNEQFF; CDR3 DNA: TGTGCCATCGGGCGGGGACTAGCGGGAGGGCAGGGCAATGAGCAGTTCTTC
V gene: TRBV19; clone size: NA; D gene: TRBD1; J gene: TRBJ2-1; CDR3 protein: CASRGQGPPQFF; CDR3 DNA: TGTGCCAGTAGAGGACAGGGCCCACCCCAGTTCTTC
V gene: TRBV5-4; clone size: once; D gene: TRBD1; J gene: TRBJ1-6; CDR3 protein: CASQNQGVNSSPLHF; CDR3 DNA: TGTGCCAGCCAAAATCAGGGGGTGAACAGTTCACCCCTCCACTTT
V gene: TRBV5-1; clone size: NA; D gene: TRBD2; J gene: TRBJ2-1; CDR3 protein: CASSLGLAGGKDEQFF; CDR3 DNA: TGCGCCAGCAGCTTGGGCCTAGCGGGAGGTAAGGATGAGCAGTTCTTC
V gene: TRBV6-5; clone size: NA; D gene: NA; J gene: TRBJ2-1; CDR3 protein: CASSSPLASSYNEQFF; CDR3 DNA: TGTGCCAGCAGTTCCCCACTAGCTTCTTCCTACAATGAGCAGTTCTTC
V gene: TRBV19; clone size: NA; D gene: TRBD1; J gene: TRBJ1-1; CDR3 protein: CASRTGTGGTEAFF; CDR3 DNA: TGTGCCAGTAGAACCGGGACAGGGGGGACTGAAGCTTTCTTT
V gene: TRBV27; clone size: NA; D gene: NA; J gene: TRBJ2-1; CDR3 protein: CASSLWGPSLSYNEQFF; CDR3 DNA: TGTGCCAGCAGTTTGTGGGGCCCCAGCCTCTCCTACAATGAGCAGTTCTTC
V gene: TRBV6-2/TRBV6-3; clone size: NA; D gene: TRBD2; J gene: TRBJ2-7; CDR3 protein: CASSPPLAGSTYEQYF; CDR3 DNA: TGTGCCAGCAGTCCCCCCCTAGCGGGATCAACCTACGAGCAGTACTTC
V gene: TRBV19; clone size: NA; D gene: NA; J gene: TRBJ1-4; CDR3 protein: CRGREEKLFF; CDR3 DNA: TGCCGAGGGAGGGAGGAAAAACTGTTTTTT
V gene: TRBV19; clone size: once; D gene: TRBD2; J gene: TRBJ2-2; CDR3 protein: CASRTSGTNTGELFF; CDR3 DNA: TGTGCCAGCCGGACTAGCGGGACGAACACCGGGGAGCTGTTTTTT
V gene: TRBV13; clone size: NA; D gene: TRBD2; J gene: TRBJ2-1; CDR3 protein: CASSARTSGDWQFF; CDR3 DNA: TGTGCCAGCAGCGCCCGGACTAGCGGGGACTGGCAGTTCTTC
V gene: TRBV27; clone size: once; D gene: NA; J gene: TRBJ1-1; CDR3 protein: CASTRGTEAFF; CDR3 DNA: TGTGCCAGCACCCGGGGGACTGAAGCTTTCTTT
V gene: TRBV28; clone size: NA; D gene: TRBD1; J gene: TRBJ1-2; CDR3 protein: CASSFGTGGYYGYTF; CDR3 DNA: TGTGCCAGCAGTTTCGGTACAGGGGGGTACTATGGCTACACCTTC
V gene: TRBV11-2; clone size: NA; D gene: TRBD2; J gene: TRBJ2-7; CDR3 protein: CASSLAGGSSYEQYF; CDR3 DNA: TGTGCCAGCAGCTTAGCGGGGGGGAGCTCCTACGAGCAGTACTTC
V gene: TRBV29-1; clone size: NA; D gene: TRBD1; J gene: TRBJ2-5; CDR3 protein: CSVGTGDGQETQYF; CDR3 DNA: TGCAGCGTTGGGACAGGGGACGGCCAAGAGACCCAGTACTTC
V gene: TRBV19; clone size: NA; D gene: TRBD2; J gene: TRBJ2-7; CDR3 protein: CASSRRLAGSSYEQYF; CDR3 DNA: TGTGCCAGTAGTAGGCGTCTAGCGGGGAGCTCCTACGAGCAGTACTTC
V gene: TRBV7-9; clone size: NA; D gene: TRBD2; J gene: TRBJ2-3; CDR3 protein: CASSLGTSGVTDTQYF; CDR3 DNA: TGTGCCAGCAGCTTAGGGACTAGCGGGGTCACAGATACGCAGTATTTT
V gene: TRBV27; clone size: NA; D gene: TRBD1; J gene: TRBJ1-2; CDR3 protein: CASSPRTGLGYGYTF; CDR3 DNA: TGTGCCAGCAGTCCGCGGACAGGGTTGGGCTATGGCTACACCTTC